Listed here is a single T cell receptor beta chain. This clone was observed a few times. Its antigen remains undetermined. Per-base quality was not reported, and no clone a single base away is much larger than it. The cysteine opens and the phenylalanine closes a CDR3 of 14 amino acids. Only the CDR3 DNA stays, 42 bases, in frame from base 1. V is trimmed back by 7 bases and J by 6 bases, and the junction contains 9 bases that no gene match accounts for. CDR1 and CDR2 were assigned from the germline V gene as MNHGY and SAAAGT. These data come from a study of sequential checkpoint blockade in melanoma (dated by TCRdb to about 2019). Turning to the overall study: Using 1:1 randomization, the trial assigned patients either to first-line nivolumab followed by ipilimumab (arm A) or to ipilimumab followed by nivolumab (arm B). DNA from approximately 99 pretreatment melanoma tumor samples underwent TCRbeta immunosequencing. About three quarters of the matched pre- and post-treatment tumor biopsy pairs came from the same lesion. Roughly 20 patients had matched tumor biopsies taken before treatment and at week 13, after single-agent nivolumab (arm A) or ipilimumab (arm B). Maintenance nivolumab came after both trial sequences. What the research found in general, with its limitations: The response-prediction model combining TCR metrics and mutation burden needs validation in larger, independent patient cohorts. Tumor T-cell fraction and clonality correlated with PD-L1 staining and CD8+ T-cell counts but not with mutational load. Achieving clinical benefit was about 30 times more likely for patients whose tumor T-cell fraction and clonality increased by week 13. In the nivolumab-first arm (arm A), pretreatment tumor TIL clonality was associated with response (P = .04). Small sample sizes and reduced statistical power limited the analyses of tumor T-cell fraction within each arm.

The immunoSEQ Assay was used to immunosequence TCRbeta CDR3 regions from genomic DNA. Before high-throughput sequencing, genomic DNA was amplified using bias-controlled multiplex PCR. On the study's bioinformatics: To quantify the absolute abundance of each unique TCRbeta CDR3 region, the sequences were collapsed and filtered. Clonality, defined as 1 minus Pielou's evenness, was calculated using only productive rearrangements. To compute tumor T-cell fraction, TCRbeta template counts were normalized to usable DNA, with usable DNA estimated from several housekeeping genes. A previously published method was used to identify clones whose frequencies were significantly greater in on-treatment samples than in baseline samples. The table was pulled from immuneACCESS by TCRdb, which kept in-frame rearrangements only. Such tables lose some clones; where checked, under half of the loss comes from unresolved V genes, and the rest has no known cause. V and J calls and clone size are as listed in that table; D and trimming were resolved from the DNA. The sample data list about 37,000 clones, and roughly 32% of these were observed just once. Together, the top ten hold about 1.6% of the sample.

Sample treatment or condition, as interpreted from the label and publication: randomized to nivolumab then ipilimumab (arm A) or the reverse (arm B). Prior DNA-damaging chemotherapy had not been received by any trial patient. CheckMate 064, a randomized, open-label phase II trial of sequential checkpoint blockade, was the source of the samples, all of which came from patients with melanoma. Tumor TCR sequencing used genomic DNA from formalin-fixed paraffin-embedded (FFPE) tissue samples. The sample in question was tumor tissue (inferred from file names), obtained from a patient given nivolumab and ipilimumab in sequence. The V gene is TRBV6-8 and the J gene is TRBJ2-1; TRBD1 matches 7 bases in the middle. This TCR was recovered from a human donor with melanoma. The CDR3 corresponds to CASNLAGTANEQFF. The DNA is TGTGCCAGCAATCTAGCTGGGACAGCCAATGAGCAGTTCTTC.